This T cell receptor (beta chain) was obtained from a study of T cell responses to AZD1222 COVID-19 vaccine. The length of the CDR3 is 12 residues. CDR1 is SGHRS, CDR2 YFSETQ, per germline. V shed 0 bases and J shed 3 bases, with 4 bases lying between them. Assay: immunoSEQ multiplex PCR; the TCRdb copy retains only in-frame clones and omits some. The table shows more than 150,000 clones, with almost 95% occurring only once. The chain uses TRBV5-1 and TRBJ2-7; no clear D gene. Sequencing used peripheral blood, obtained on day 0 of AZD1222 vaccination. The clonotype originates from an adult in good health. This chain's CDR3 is CASSLDLYEQYF. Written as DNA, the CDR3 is TGCGCCAGCAGCTTGGACCTCTACGAGCAGTACTTC.